The T cell receptor beta chain under discussion was sequenced for a study of radiotherapy plus CTLA-4 blockade in lung cancer. For the study at large: Objective responses were seen in around 17% of patients, disease control in about 30%.

Regarding the study as a whole: It was early blood T cell clone dynamics, with interferon-beta, that reportedly best predicted response. Researchers report tumor-derived TCR clones expanding in blood after radiotherapy plus ipilimumab.

The CDR3 consists of 14 residues. CDR1 is MNHEY, CDR2 SVGAGI, per germline. V was cut by 6 bases and J by 3 bases, with 14 bases left in between. With ipilimumab providing CTLA-4 blockade, focal radiation was administered to patients who had chemo-refractory metastatic non-small-cell lung cancer. Sequenced by immunoSEQ multiplex PCR; TCRdb stores in-frame clones only, minus some. This table holds 80,000 or so clones, about 79% found once. Comments on this clone: The target antigen is unknown.

The source of this sequence is a human donor with non-small cell lung cancer who had a partial response to radiotherapy plus ipilimumab. Some clones in this sample may be carry-over from other donors' samples. The chain couples TRBV6-5 to TRBJ1-1; tentatively, D is TRBD1 (5 bases). Specimen: peripheral blood, collected from a patient treated with radiotherapy plus ipilimumab. CDR3 region: CASRPSGGDTEAFF. CDR3 in DNA: TGTGCCAGCAGACCCTCCGGGGGGGACACTGAAGCTTTCTTT.